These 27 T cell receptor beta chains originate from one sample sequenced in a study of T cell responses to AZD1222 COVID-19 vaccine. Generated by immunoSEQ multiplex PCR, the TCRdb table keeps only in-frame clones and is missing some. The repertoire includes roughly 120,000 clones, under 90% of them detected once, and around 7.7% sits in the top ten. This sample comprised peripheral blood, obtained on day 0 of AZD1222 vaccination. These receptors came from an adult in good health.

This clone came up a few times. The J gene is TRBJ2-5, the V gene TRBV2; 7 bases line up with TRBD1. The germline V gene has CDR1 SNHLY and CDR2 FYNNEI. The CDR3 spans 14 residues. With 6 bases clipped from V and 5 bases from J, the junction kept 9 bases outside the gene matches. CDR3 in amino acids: CASREQQGSETQYF. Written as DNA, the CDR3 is TGTGCCAGCAGAGAACAACAGGGGTCTGAGACCCAGTACTTC.

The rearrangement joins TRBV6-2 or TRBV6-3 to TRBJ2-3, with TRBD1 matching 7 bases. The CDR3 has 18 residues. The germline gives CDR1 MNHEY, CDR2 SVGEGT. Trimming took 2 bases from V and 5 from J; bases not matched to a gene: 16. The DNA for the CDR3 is TGTGCCAGCAGTTACCCGAGACGAACAGGGGCTAGGGGAGATACGCAGTATTTT. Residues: CASSYPRRTGARGDTQYF.

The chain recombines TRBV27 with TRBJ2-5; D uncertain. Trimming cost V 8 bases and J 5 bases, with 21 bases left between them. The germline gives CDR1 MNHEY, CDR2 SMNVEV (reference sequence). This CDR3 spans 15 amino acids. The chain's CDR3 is CASGPSGPTSETQYF. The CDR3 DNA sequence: TGTGCCAGCGGCCCCTCCGGACCGACGAGCGAGACCCAGTACTTC.

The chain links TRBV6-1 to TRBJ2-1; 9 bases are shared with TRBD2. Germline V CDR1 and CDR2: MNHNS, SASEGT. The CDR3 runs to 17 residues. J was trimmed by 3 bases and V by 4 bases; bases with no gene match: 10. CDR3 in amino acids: CASSAPLRGGGYNEQFF. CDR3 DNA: TGTGCCAGCAGTGCGCCCCTGCGGGGGGGCGGCTACAATGAGCAGTTCTTC.

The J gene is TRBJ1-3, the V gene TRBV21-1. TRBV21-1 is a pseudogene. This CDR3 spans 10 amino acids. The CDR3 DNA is TGTGCCCCCCACTGTGACACCATATATTTT. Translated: CAPHCDTIYF.

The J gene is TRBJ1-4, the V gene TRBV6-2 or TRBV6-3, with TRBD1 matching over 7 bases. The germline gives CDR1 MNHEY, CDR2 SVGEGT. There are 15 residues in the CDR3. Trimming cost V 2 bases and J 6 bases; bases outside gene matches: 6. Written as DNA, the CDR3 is TGTGCCAGCAGTTACGATCAGGGGGTGGATGAAAAACTGTTTTTT. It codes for CASSYDQGVDEKLFF.

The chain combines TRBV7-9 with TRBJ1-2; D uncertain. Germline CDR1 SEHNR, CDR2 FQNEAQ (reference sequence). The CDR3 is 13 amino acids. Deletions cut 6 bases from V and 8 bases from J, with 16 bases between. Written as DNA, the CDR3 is TGTGCCAGCAGGCAGACCGAGCCGGGGGGCTACACCTTC. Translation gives CASRQTEPGGYTF.

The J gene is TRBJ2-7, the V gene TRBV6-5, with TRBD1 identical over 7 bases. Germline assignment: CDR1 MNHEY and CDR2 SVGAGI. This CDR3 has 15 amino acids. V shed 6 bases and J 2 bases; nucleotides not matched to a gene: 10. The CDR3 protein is CASSSTGNPPYEQYF. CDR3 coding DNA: TGTGCCAGCAGCTCGACAGGGAACCCCCCCTACGAGCAGTACTTC.

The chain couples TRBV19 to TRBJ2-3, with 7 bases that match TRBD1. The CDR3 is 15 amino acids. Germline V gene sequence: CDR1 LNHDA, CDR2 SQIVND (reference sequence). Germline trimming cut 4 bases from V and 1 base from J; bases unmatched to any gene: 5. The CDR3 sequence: CASSTGQLRTDTQYF. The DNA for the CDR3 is TGTGCCAGTAGTACGGGACAGCTACGCACAGATACGCAGTATTTT. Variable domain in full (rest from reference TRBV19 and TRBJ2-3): DGGITQSPKYLFRKEGQNVTLSCEQNLNHDAMYWYRQDPGQGLRLIYYSQIVNDFQKGDIAEGYSVSREKKESFPLTVTSAQKNPTAFYLCASSTGQLRTDTQYFGPGTRLTVL.

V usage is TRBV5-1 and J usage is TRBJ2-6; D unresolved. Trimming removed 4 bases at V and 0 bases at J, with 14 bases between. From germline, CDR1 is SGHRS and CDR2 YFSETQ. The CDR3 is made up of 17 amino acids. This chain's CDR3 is CASSKDVENSGANVLTF. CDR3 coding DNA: TGCGCCAGCAGCAAGGACGTGGAGAACTCTGGGGCCAACGTCCTGACTTTC.

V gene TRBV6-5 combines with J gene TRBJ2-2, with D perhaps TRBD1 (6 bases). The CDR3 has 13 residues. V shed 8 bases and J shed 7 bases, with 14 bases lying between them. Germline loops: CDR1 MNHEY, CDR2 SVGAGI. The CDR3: CASGQTGIGELFF. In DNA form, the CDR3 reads TGTGCCAGCGGACAGACTGGGATCGGGGAGCTGTTTTTT.

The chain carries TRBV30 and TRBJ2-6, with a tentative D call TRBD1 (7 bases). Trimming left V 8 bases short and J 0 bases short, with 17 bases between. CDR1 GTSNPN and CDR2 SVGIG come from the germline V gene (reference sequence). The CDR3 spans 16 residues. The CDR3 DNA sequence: TGTGCCAGTTCCAGGGGGGACTCCTCTGGGGCCAACGTCCTGACTTTC. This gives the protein CASSRGDSSGANVLTF. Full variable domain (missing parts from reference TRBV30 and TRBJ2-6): SQTIHQWPATLVQPVGSPLSLECTVEGTSNPNLYWYRQAAGRGLQLLFYSVGIGQISSEVPQNLSASRPQDRQFILSSKKLLLSDSGFYLCASSRGDSSGANVLTFGAGSRLTVL.

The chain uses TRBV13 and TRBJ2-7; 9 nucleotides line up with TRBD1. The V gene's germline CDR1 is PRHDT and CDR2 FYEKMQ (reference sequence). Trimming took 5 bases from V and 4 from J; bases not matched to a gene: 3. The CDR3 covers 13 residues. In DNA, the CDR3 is TGTGCCAGCAGCACAGGGGGCTGGTACGAGCAGTACTTC. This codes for CASSTGGWYEQYF.

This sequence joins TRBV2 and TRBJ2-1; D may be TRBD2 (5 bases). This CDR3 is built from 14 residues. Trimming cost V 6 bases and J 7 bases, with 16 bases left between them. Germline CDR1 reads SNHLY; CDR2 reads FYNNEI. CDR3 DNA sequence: TGTGCCAGCAGCTGGGAAGAGTCGGGAAATGAGCAGTTCTTC. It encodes CASSWEESGNEQFF.

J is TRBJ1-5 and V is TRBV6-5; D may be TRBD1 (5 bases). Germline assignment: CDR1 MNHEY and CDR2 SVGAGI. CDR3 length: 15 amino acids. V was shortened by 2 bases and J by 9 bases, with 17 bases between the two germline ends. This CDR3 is CASSYRGQPQGPQHF. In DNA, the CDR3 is TGTGCCAGCAGTTACAGGGGTCAGCCTCAGGGGCCCCAGCATTTT.

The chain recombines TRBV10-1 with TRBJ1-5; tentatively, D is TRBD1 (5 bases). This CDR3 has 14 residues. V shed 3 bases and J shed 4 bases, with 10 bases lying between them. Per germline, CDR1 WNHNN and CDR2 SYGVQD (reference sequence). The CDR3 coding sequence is TGCGCCAGCAGTGAAGGGGAGCAAAATCAGCCCCAGCATTTT. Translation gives CASSEGEQNQPQHF.

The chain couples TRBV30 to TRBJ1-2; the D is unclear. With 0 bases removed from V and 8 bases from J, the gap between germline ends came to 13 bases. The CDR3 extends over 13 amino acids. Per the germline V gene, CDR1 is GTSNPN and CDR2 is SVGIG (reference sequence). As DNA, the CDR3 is TGTGCCTGGAGTGTCGGGCCAGCGCTGGGCTACACCTTC. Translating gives CAWSVGPALGYTF.

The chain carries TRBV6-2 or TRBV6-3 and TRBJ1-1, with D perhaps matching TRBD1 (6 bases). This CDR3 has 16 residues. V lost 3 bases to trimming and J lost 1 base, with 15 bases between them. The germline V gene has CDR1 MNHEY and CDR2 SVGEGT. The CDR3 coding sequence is TGTGCCAGCAGTTATCTGGCGGGGGGCGGGAACACTGAAGCTTTCTTT. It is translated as CASSYLAGGGNTEAFF.

The CDR3 nucleotides read TGTGCCAGCAGTTCAACCGGGACTAGCTATGAGCAGTTCTTC. Translation: CASSSTGTSYEQFF. The chain combines TRBV28 with TRBJ2-1; 9 positions match TRBD2. The CDR3 runs to 14 residues. The germline V gene encodes CDR1 MDHEN and CDR2 SYDVKM. Trimming at V came to 4 bases and at J to 8 bases, leaving 6 bases not matched to a gene.

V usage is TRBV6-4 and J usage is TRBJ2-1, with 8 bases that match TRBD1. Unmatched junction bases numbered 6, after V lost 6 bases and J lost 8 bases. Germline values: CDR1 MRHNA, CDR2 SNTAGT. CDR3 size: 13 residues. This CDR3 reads CASSKDRGDEQFF. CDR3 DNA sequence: TGTGCCAGCAGCAAAGACAGGGGAGATGAGCAGTTCTTC.

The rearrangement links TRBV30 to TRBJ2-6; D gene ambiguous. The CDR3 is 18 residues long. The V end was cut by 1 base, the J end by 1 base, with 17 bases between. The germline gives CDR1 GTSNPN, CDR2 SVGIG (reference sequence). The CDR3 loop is CAWSGSWAGRSGANVLTF. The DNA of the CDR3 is TGTGCCTGGAGTGGAAGTTGGGCAGGTCGGTCTGGGGCCAACGTCCTGACTTTC. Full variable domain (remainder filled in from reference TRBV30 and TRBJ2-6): SQTIHQWPATLVQPVGSPLSLECTVEGTSNPNLYWYRQAAGRGLQLLFYSVGIGQISSEVPQNLSASRPQDRQFILSSKKLLLSDSGFYLCAWSGSWAGRSGANVLTFGAGSRLTVL.

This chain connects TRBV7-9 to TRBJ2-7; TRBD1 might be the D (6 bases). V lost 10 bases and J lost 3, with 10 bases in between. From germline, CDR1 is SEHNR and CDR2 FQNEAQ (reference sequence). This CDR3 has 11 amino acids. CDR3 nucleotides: TGTGCCACTCAGGACAGCTACGAGCAGTACTTC. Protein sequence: CATQDSYEQYF. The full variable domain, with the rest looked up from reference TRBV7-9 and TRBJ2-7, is DTGVSQNPRHKITKRGQNVTFRCDPISEHNRLYWYRQTLGQGPEFLTYFQNEAQLEKSRLLSDRFSAERPKGSFSTLEIQRTEQGDSAMYLCATQDSYEQYFGPGTRLTVT.

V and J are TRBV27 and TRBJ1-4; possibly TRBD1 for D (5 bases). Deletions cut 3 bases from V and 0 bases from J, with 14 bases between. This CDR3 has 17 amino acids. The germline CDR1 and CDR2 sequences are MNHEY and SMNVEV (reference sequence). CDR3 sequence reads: CASSLRFGQATNEKLFF. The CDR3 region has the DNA TGTGCCAGCAGTTTGAGATTCGGACAAGCAACTAATGAAAAACTGTTTTTT. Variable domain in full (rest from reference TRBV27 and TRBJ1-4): EAQVTQNPRYLITVTGKKLTVTCSQNMNHEYMSWYRQDPGLGLRQIYYSMNVEVTDKGDVPEGYKVSRKEKRNFPLILESPSPNQTSLYFCASSLRFGQATNEKLFFGSGTQLSVL.

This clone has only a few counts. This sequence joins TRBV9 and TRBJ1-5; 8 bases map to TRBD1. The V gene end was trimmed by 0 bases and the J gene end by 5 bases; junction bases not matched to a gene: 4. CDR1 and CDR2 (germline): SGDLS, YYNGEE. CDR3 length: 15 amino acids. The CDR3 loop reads CASSVGGQGYQPQHF. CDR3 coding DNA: TGTGCCAGCAGCGTAGGTGGACAGGGCTATCAGCCCCAGCATTTT.

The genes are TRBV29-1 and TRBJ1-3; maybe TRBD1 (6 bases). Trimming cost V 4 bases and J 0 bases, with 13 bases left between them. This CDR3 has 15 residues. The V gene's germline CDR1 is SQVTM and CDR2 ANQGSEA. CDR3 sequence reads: CSVGERDNSGNTIYF. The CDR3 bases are TGCAGCGTTGGTGAGCGGGACAACTCTGGAAACACCATATATTTT.

DNA for the CDR3: TGCGCCAGCAGCCGCCTACTAGCGGCCTCCTACGAGCAGTACTTC. Its protein is CASSRLLAASYEQYF. This chain joins TRBV4-3 and TRBJ2-7; 8 bases align to TRBD2. This CDR3 contains 15 residues. Germline V gene data show CDR1 as LGHNA and CDR2 as YSLEER. V lost 4 bases and J lost 0; bases outside the gene matches: 5.

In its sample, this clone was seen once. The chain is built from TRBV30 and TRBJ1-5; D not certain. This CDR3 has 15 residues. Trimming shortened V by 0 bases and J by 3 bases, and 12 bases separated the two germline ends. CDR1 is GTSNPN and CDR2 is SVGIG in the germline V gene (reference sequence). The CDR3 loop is CAWSVAGSNNQPQHF. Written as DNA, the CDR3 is TGTGCCTGGAGTGTAGCCGGGTCCAACAATCAGCCCCAGCATTTT.